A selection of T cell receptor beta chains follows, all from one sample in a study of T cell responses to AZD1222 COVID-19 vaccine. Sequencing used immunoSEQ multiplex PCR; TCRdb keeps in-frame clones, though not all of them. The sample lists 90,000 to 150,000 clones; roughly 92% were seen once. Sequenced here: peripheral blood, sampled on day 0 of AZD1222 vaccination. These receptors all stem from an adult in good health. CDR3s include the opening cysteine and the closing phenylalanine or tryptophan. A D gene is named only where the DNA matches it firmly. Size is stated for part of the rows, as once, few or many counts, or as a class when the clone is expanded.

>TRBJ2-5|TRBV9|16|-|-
TGTGCCAGCAGCGGTCAAGCAGGGCCGAGAGGAGAGACCCAGTACTTC
CASSGQAGPRGETQYF
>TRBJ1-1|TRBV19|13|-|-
TGTGCCAGTAACCCCTCAAAGGGGACTGAAGCTTTCTTT
CASNPSKGTEAFF
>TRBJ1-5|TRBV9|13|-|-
TGTGCCAGCAGCGTCGGGGGATCGGGGCCCCAGCATTTT
CASSVGGSGPQHF
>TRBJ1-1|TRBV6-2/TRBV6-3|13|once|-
TGTGCCAGCAGCTCGACCCGGAACACTGAAGCTTTCTTT
CASSSTRNTEAFF
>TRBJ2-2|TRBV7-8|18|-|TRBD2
TGTGCCAGCAGCCCGGGTCTAGCGGGGGGGCCTGGGACCGGGGAGCTGTTTTTT
CASSPGLAGGPGTGELFF
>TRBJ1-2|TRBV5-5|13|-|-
TGTGCCAGCAGCTTAGAGCCGGACTATGGCTACACCTTC
CASSLEPDYGYTF
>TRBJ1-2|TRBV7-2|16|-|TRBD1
TGTGCCAGCAGCTTATCCCGGGGACAGGGATTTAATGGCTACACCTTC
CASSLSRGQGFNGYTF
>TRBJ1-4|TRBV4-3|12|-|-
TGCGCCAGCAGCCAAGATAAGGAAAAACTGTTTTTT
CASSQDKEKLFF
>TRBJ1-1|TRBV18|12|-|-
TGTGCCAGCTCACCATTGGCCACTGAAGCTTTCTTT
CASSPLATEAFF
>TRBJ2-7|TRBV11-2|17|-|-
TGTGCCAGCAGCTTAGTCCCGGGCCTCGAACTCTCCTACGAGCAGTACTTC
CASSLVPGLELSYEQYF
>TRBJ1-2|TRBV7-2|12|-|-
TGTGCCAGCAGCTTAAGGCGGTATGGCTACACCTTC
CASSLRRYGYTF
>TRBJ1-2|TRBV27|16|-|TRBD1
TGTGCCAGCGGCCCCGCGGGCAGGGGGCAAAGAGGAGGCTACACCTTC
CASGPAGRGQRGGYTF
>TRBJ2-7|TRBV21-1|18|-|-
TGTGCCAGCAGCTCCCGAGGGGGGGAAGGGGAGAGGGCCTACGAGCAGTACTTC
CASSSRGGEGERAYEQYF
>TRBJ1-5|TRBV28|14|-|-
TGTGCCAGCAGTTTAGCAGGGTCCAATCAGCCCCAGCATTTT
CASSLAGSNQPQHF
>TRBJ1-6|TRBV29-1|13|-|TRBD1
TGCAGCGTGGGGACAGGACCCTATTCACCCCTCCACTTT
CSVGTGPYSPLHF
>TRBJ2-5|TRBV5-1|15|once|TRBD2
TGCGCCAGCAGCTTGGGAGGACTAGCGCCAGAGACCCAGTACTTC
CASSLGGLAPETQYF
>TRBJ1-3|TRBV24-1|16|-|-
TGTGCCACCAGTGATCCGGGCCCGGAGGCTGGAAACACCATATATTTT
CATSDPGPEAGNTIYF
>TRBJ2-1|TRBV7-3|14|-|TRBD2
TGTGCCAGCAGCCGTTTAGCGGGGCGAGTTGAGCAGTTCTTC
CASSRLAGRVEQFF
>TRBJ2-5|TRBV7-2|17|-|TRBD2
TGTGCCAGCAGCTTAGCTCGACTAGCGGGGGGAAGAGAGACCCAGTACTTC
CASSLARLAGGRETQYF
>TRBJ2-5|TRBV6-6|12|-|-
TGTGCCAGCAGTTACCCTCAAGAGACCCAGTACTTC
CASSYPQETQYF
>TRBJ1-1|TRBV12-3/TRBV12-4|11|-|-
TGTGCCAGCAGCCTTGGTTCTGAAGCTTTCTTT
CASSLGSEAFF
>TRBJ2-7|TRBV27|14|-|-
TGTGCCAGCGCGAGGGGGGGGACCACCTACGAGCAGTACTTC
CASARGGTTYEQYF
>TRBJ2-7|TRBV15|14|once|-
TGTGCCACCAGCGAAGGAGGGAGTAGTTACGAGCAGTACTTC
CATSEGGSSYEQYF
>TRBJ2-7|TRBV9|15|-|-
TGTGCCAGCAGCCTGGGTTCAGTTATCGCCTACGAGCAGTACTTC
CASSLGSVIAYEQYF
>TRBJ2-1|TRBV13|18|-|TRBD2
TGTGCCAGCAGCTCCTACAGCGGGGGGGCAGGCCCCTACAATGAGCAGTTCTTC
CASSSYSGGAGPYNEQFF
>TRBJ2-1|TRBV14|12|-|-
TGTGCCAGCAGCCTGACTAGAATCGAGCAGTTCTTC
CASSLTRIEQFF
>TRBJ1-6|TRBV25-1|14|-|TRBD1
TGTGCCAGCAGTGATTCAGGGGGCGGTTCACCCCTCCACTTT
CASSDSGGGSPLHF
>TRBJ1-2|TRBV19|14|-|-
TGTGCCAGTAGCCCTATGCAGTCTAACTATGGCTACACCTTC
CASSPMQSNYGYTF
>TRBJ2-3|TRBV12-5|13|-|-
TGTGCTAGTGGTTTGGTCGCCACAGATACGCAGTATTTT
CASGLVATDTQYF
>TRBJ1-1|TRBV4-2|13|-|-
TGTGCCAGCAGCCAAGCTTGGGACACTGAAGCTTTCTTT
CASSQAWDTEAFF
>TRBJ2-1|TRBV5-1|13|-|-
TGCGCCAGCAGCCCGAGCTCCTACAATGAGCAGTTCTTC
CASSPSSYNEQFF
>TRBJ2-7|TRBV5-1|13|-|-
TGCGCCAGCAGCTTGGAGCGGCGCTACGAGCAGTACTTC
CASSLERRYEQYF
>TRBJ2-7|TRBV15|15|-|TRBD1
TGTGCCACCAGCAGATCCCGGACAGGGAGCTACGAGCAGTACTTC
CATSRSRTGSYEQYF
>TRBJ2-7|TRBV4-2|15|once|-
TGTGCCAGCAGCCAACCCGGACTGGGAAGGTACGAGCAGTACTTC
CASSQPGLGRYEQYF
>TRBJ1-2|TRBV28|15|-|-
TGTGCCAGCAGTTTCCCCCGGGGGCAGACCTATGGCTACACCTTC
CASSFPRGQTYGYTF
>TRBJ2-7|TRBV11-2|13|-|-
TGTGCCAGCAGCTTGGGGCCGACAGTCGAGCAGTACTTC
CASSLGPTVEQYF
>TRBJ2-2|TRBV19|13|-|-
TGTGCCAGTAGTAGGTCGAACACCGGGGAGCTGTTTTTT
CASSRSNTGELFF
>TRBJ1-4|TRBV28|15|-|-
TGTGCCAGCAGTCCTGTTGATGTGGCTGGCGAAAAACTGTTTTTT
CASSPVDVAGEKLFF
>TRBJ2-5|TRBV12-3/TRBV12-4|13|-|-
TGTGCCAGCACCACGGGGACCAAAGAGACCCAGTACTTC
CASTTGTKETQYF
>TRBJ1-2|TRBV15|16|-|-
TGTGCCACCAGCAGAGTTCCAGGAAAATCTAACTATGGCTACACCTTC
CATSRVPGKSNYGYTF
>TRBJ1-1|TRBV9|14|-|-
TGTGCCAGCAGCGTAGTAGCGGGAGACACTGAAGCTTTCTTT
CASSVVAGDTEAFF
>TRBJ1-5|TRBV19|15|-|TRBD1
TGTGCCAGTAGCGTAACAGGGGCCCGCAATCAGCCCCAGCATTTT
CASSVTGARNQPQHF
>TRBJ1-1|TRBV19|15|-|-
TGTGCCAGTAGTATAGAGGGACGGACTCCCACTGAAGCTTTCTTT
CASSIEGRTPTEAFF